Listed here are 9 T cell receptor beta chains from one sample, sequenced in a study of blood T cell repertoires in COVID-19. Some clones are missing from TCRdb's copy, which holds only in-frame ones; the method was immunoSEQ multiplex PCR. The data contain about 74,000 clones, 75% to 85% of them singletons. What was sequenced was peripheral blood. These receptors came from a man in his forties or fifties with acute or convalescent COVID-19.

In its sample, this clone was seen a few times. This chain joins TRBV6-2 or TRBV6-3 and TRBJ1-5, with unresolved D. This CDR3 has 14 amino acids. Trimming pared 6 bases from V and 2 bases from J, leaving 11 bases between. The germline V gene encodes CDR1 MNHEY and CDR2 SVGEGT. CDR3 sequence: CASSARVGNQPQHF. CDR3 in DNA: TGTGCCAGCAGCGCGAGGGTGGGCAATCAGCCCCAGCATTTT.

The CDR3 nucleotides read TGTGCCAGCAGTTACTCAGTGACATGGCAGTACTTC. Protein: CASSYSVTWQYF. V usage is TRBV6-2 or TRBV6-3 and J usage is TRBJ2-7, with D uncertain. Germline V gives CDR1 MNHEY, CDR2 SVGEGT. The CDR3 length is 12 residues. Trimming stripped 0 bases from V and 9 bases from J, with 9 bases between.

The count of this clone is one. The J gene is TRBJ2-1, the V gene TRBV27; D unresolved. V was clipped by 8 bases and J by 3 bases, with 5 bases between them. The CDR3 covers 11 residues. The V gene's germline CDR1 is MNHEY and CDR2 SMNVEV (reference sequence). The CDR3 protein is CASADYNEQFF. The CDR3 DNA follows: TGTGCCAGCGCGGACTACAATGAGCAGTTCTTC.

The V and J genes are TRBV5-4 and TRBJ2-5, with D unresolved. V was clipped by 0 bases and J by 7 bases, with 10 bases between them. CDR3 size: 13 residues. CDR1 is SGHNT, CDR2 YYREEE, per germline (reference sequence). CDR3 in amino acids: CASSLDQAGTQYF. CDR3 DNA: TGTGCCAGCAGCTTGGATCAGGCTGGGACCCAGTACTTC.

Here the CDR3 reads CASTPGTGEAEAFF. The CDR3 DNA is TGTGCCAGCACTCCCGGGACAGGGGAAGCTGAAGCTTTCTTT. The J gene is TRBJ1-1, the V gene TRBV6-5; TRBD1 aligns across 10 bases. CDR1 MNHEY and CDR2 SVGAGI come from the germline V gene. The trim removed 7 bases at V and 6 bases at J, leaving 8 bases unmatched. The CDR3 loop spans 14 amino acids.

The V gene is TRBV19, the J gene TRBJ1-1; the D gene is possibly TRBD1 (5 bases). There are 14 residues in the CDR3. Trimming took off 10 bases at V and 0 bases at J, with 15 bases between the two ends. Germline V gene lookup returns CDR1 LNHDA and CDR2 SQIVND (reference sequence). The DNA for the CDR3 is TGTGCCACCAGGGATCCCCCCATGAACACTGAAGCTTTCTTT. This encodes CATRDPPMNTEAFF. Drawing the rest from reference TRBV19 and TRBJ1-1, the complete variable domain is DGGITQSPKYLFRKEGQNVTLSCEQNLNHDAMYWYRQDPGQGLRLIYYSQIVNDFQKGDIAEGYSVSREKKESFPLTVTSAQKNPTAFYLCATRDPPMNTEAFFGQGTRLTVV.

CDR3 region: CASSHETGQSHGYTF. CDR3 nucleotide sequence: TGTGCCAGCAGCCATGAAACGGGACAAAGTCATGGCTACACCTTC. V gene TRBV3-1 (or the pseudogene TRBV3-2) combines with J gene TRBJ1-2, with D perhaps matching TRBD1 (6 bases). The CDR3 is made up of 15 amino acids. Trimming cost V 3 bases and J 6 bases, with 17 bases left between them. Germline CDR1 is LGHDT and CDR2 is YNNKEL (reference sequence).

The chain has TRBV19 and TRBJ2-5, with a possible D match to TRBD2 (6 bases). V was pared by 5 bases and J by 5 bases, with 9 bases between. The CDR3 is 12 amino acids. Germline CDR1 is LNHDA and CDR2 is SQIVND (reference sequence). CDR3 residues: CASSVRGETQYF. The CDR3 DNA follows: TGTGCCAGTAGTGTCCGGGGGGAGACCCAGTACTTC.

This CDR3 reads CASRVPGAGELFF. Written as DNA, the CDR3 is TGTGCCAGTAGGGTTCCGGGGGCCGGGGAGCTGTTTTTT. The J gene is TRBJ2-2, the V gene TRBV6-5; possible D gene TRBD2, 6 bases. The CDR3 length is 13 residues. The germline CDR1 and CDR2 sequences are MNHEY and SVGAGI. Trimming removed 9 bases from V and 6 bases from J, with 14 bases in between.